The rows below give T cell receptor beta chains drawn from one sample of a study of T-cell reconstitution after alpha-beta-depleted transplantation in children. From the PCR reads, TCRdb called clonotypes with MiXCR, one entry per CDR3 protein. The table shows roughly 350,000 distinct CDR3 sequences, with over 9% occurring only once. The sequenced sample was PBMCs from the stem cell graft donor, obtained from the stem cell graft. These receptors originate from a human donor who donated a stem cell graft to a child with acute lymphoblastic leukemia. The CDR3 runs from the conserved cysteine through the conserved F or W. The order of the fields is D gene, V gene, clone size, J gene, CDR3 protein. The D gene is left open where the match is weak. The listing skips clone size in some rows; elsewhere it reads once, few, many or a size class.

TRBD2	TRBV12-3/TRBV12-4	-	TRBJ2-1	CASSSGTSGGRNEQFF
TRBD1	TRBV6-2/TRBV6-3	-	TRBJ2-1	CASTSGQGGYNEQFF
TRBD2	TRBV19	-	TRBJ2-1	CASNPAGAAYNEQFF
-	TRBV4-1	-	TRBJ1-2	CASSRGLNYGYTF
TRBD2	TRBV29-1	-	TRBJ2-7	CSVEPASGINEQYF
TRBD2	TRBV12-3/TRBV12-4	-	TRBJ2-1	CASSFYGGGYNEQFF
TRBD1	TRBV27	-	TRBJ2-5	CASSSRLGQDGKTQYF
-	TRBV12-3/TRBV12-4	-	TRBJ2-1	CASSFMGAEQFF
TRBD1	TRBV5-1	few	TRBJ2-5	CASSLGTGRSQTQYF
-	TRBV28	-	TRBJ1-3	CASSLQGADTIYF
-	TRBV12-5	few	TRBJ2-5	CASASTRGSETQYF
TRBD1	TRBV6-5	few	TRBJ2-2	CASSYSQGATGELFF
-	TRBV20-1	-	TRBJ1-1	CSARDFSTTEAFF
-	TRBV7-2	few	TRBJ2-3	CASSLSRAQTDTQYF
-	TRBV6-1	-	TRBJ2-7	CASASGTQAHEQYF
-	TRBV28	few	TRBJ2-5	CASSLLGGIQETQYF